This T cell receptor beta chain was sequenced in a study of blood T cells in healthy people across ages. Study findings and constraints: Naive T cell percentage showed a strong correlation with the diversity of TCR beta.

Germline CDR1 and CDR2: SGHRS and YFSETQ. CDR3 length: 14 amino acids. The V end was cut by 5 bases, the J end by 0 bases, with 9 bases between. A second PCR, run for about 7 to 11 cycles, used a sample-barcoded 5' primer plus a J-beta primer mix. Each CDR3 protein is one row after TCRdb ran MiXCR on the 5' RACE reads. The table lists 1.5 million to 2 million distinct CDR3 sequences, about 50% of them singletons. Each individual donor underwent a draw of 8.5 to 10 milliliters of peripheral blood. About this clonotype: Antigen: not known.

The V gene is TRBV5-1, the J gene TRBJ2-1; TRBD1 is a possible D gene (5 bases). What was sequenced was blood. This receptor was obtained from a woman in her thirties or forties in good health. The CDR3 here is CASSMQGSYNEQFF. CDR3 in DNA: TGCGCCAGCAGTATGCAGGGCTCCTACAATGAGCAGTTCTTC.